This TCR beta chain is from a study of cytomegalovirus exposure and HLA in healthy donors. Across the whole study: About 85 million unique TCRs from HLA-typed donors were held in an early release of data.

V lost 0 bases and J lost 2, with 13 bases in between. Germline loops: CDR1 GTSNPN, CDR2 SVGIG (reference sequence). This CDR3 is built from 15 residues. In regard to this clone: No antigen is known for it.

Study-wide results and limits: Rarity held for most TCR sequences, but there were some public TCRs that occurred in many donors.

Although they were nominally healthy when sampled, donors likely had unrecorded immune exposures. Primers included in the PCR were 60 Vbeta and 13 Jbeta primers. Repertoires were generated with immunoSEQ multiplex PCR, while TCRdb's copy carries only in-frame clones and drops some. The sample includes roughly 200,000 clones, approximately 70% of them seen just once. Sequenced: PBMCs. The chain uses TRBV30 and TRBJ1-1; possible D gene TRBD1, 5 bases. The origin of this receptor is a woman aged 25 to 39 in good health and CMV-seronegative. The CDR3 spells CAWSVIGGANTEAFF. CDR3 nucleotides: TGTGCCTGGAGTGTTATCGGGGGAGCAAACACTGAAGCTTTCTTT.